This TCR beta chain derives from a study of T cells in Graves' hyperthyroidism and ophthalmopathy. Trimming shortened V by 1 base and J by 3 bases, and 4 bases separated the two germline ends. The germline gives CDR1 SGHDN, CDR2 FVKESK. The CDR3 is made up of 12 amino acids. Amplification yielded TCR beta CDR3 regions, with RNA transcripts as the source. First-round RT-PCR with HTBI primers amplified the TCR CDR3 region. TCRdb recomputed calls from the multiplex PCR reads with MiXCR, one row per CDR3 protein. The sample has hundreds of thousands of distinct CDR3 sequences; roughly 13% are singletons. This clonotype was seen ten or more times.

The V and J genes are TRBV14 and TRBJ2-7; D is uncertain. The receptor comes from a woman between 18 and 30 years old with Graves' hyperthyroidism. Sequencing was performed on blood. The CDR3 reads CASSQVGYEQYF. In DNA form, the CDR3 reads TGTGCCAGCAGCCAAGTAGGCTACGAGCAGTACTTC.